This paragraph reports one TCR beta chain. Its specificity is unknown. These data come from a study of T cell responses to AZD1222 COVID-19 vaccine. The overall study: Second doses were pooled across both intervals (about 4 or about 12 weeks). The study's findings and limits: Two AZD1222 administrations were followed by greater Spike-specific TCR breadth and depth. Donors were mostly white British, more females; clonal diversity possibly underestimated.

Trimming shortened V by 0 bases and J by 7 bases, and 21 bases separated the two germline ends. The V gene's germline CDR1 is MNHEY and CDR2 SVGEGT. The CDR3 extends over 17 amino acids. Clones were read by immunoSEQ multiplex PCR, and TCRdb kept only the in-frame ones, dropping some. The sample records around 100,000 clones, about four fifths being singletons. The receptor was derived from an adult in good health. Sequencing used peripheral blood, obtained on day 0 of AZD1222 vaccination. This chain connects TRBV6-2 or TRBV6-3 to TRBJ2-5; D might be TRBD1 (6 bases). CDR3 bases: TGTGCCAGCAGTTACTCAAGGGACAAGCCCCTTTCTGGGACCCAGTACTTC. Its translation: CASSYSRDKPLSGTQYF.